The clone carrying this T cell receptor beta chain was recorded at least ten times. No antigen is known for it. These data originate in a study of blood T cells in healthy people across ages. Study-level points and caveats: Investigators viewed diversity estimates from one million T cells as underestimates, the study reported. With age, beta diversity per million T cells declined roughly linearly, significantly by roughly 40.

Germline-derived CDR1 and CDR2 are SEHNR and FQNEAQ (reference sequence). The CDR3 loop spans 12 amino acids. With 3 bases removed from V and 4 bases from J, the gap between germline ends came to 5 bases. It was around 10 milliliters of peripheral blood that were drawn from each donor. The second PCR ran roughly 7 to 11 cycles with a sample-barcoded 5' primer and J-beta primers. The template-switch adaptor was a 5' adaptor with 12 random nucleotides. It tagged each cDNA molecule. MiXCR, run by TCRdb on the 5' RACE reads, gives a single entry per CDR3 protein. The sample contains some 700,000 distinct CDR3 sequences, roughly 45% of which appear only once.

Input material: blood. The chain combines TRBV7-9 with TRBJ2-3; D is uncertain. This sequence was found in a woman aged 60-75 years in good health. CDR3 amino acids: CASSFTADTQYF. The CDR3, as DNA: TGTGCCAGCAGCTTCACAGCAGATACGCAGTATTTT.